This T cell receptor (beta chain) was identified in a study of cytomegalovirus exposure and HLA in healthy donors (TCRdb year 2017). Looking at the study overall: An earlier analysis of approximately 640 of the donors reported 276 Gb of sequence data and 100 million to 130 million unique TCR beta sequences from about 200 million T cells. An early release that covered 640 HLA-typed donors contained approximately 300 gigabases of sequencing data and 75 million to 100 million unique TCR sequences. Among the roughly 400 genotyped donors, more than 70% belonged to the genetic ancestry cluster associated with self-reported Caucasian donors. The study was designed to test whether signatures of past pathogen exposure could be identified by cataloging public T cell receptors. The T cell repertoires of several hundred subjects were profiled by immunosequencing and related to cytomegalovirus serostatus. A separate validation cohort of roughly 130 different subjects was used in addition to the roughly 700-subject first cohort. High-throughput TCR immunosequencing, statistical association of individual TCRs with disease status, and machine learning were combined to predict cytomegalovirus infection status. A later analysis re-analyzed previously published TCR beta repertoires from roughly 690 donors and added high-resolution HLA genotyping to study TCR occurrence patterns. Rather than drawing on any new phenotypic data, the later analysis identified candidate immune exposures from TCR beta sequences and the way those sequences occurred across donors. In an earlier analysis of 500 to 650 of the donors, high-throughput TCR beta sequencing was used to judge whether each TCR beta V gene segment behaved as functional or pseudogenic. Donor age, sex, ethnicity and CMV serostatus were collected together with the repertoire data. In a later genetic analysis, genome-wide SNP genotypes for about three fifths of the roughly 670 donors were used, and that subset was treated as a discovery cohort. All discovery cohort repertoires had been generated using a single sequencing platform. Both class I and class II loci were covered by HLA typing, at four-digit resolution. The number of donors typed differed by locus, with roughly 629-640 for A, B, C, DRB1 and DQB1, 522 for DQA1, over 600 for DPA1, and over 400 for DPB1. A handful of DR-DQ haplotypes were treated as single units for association and clustering because of strong linkage in the cohort. Among over 350 genotyped donors of the cohort, an average of about 240,000 unique TCR beta nucleotide sequences were sequenced per donor, roughly 20% of them non-productive. What the research found in general, with its limitations: A later analysis found that HLA-associated TCR beta chains were more clonally expanded and had lower generation probabilities than equally common non-associated chains. This cohort had only TCR beta chains sequenced, and the lack of alpha or paired-chain data limited which features could be detected. Most CMV-associated TCR beta chains appeared to be HLA-restricted in a later analysis, and the HLA associations seemed to be driven largely by CMV exposure. A further reported finding was that TCR beta sequences accurately predicted the HLA-A and HLA-B alleles for most subjects in the first cohort. The sequencing pipeline was judged likely to have produced a cluster of highly shared sequence variants as a technical artifact. CMV serostatus was the only immune exposure information available for the cohort. A later analysis reported that several top co-occurrence clusters appeared linked to parvovirus B19, influenza, CMV and Epstein-Barr virus. Correlated functional status among segregating V segments might be attributable to linkage disequilibrium, but an unknown experimental factor could not be ruled out. In a later analysis, TCR association rates were found to vary across HLA loci, with the most associated TCRs seen for DRB1 alleles and the fewest for HLA-C alleles. Most TCR sequences were seen in very few donors, while some public TCRs were found in many individuals. Presence/absence analyses assumed roughly uniform sequencing depth across donors, an assumption that may not hold. Approximately 16 rarely observed V segments, including chromosome 9 orphons, were excluded from the earlier analysis of several hundred of the donors because counts were too low. The classifier was reported to diagnose cytomegalovirus status with high specificity and sensitivity in both the original cohort and the validation cohort. Specific HLA alleles were associated with 18,000 or so TCR beta sequences at a false discovery rate of 0.05 in a later analysis. Broadly in line with IMGT annotations, most TCR beta V segments showed up in productive rearrangements about 87% or about 30% of the time in an earlier analysis of about 500 of the donors. A few of the identified cytomegalovirus-associated TCR beta chains were confirmed in vitro to be specific for cytomegalovirus antigens. The authors suggested that the approach could potentially be generalized to other disease states and immunological phenotypes. A total of some 180 TCR beta chains were listed by the study as associated with cytomegalovirus. Some IMGT-functional V segments, including TRBV6-2 and TRBV6-3, could not be distinguished by the 87-base-pair reads and were therefore excluded. An association between a missense DCLRE1C variant and V-gene and J-gene trimming of TCR beta chains was found in a later genetic analysis and replicated in an independent cohort. A later genetic analysis reported fewer N-insertions in productive TCRs among donors in an Asian-associated ancestry cluster than the 666-donor mean. HLA typing was unavailable for some donors at each locus, so association tests used only the typed subset. When HLA alleles, especially DR and DQ, strongly co-occurred, attributing TCR associations to individual alleles was difficult.

Libraries were made using the immunoSEQ multiplex PCR assay. The multiplex PCR relied on a mix of 60 forward primers for TCR Vbeta segments and 13 reverse primers for TCR Jbeta segments. The CDR3 region of rearranged TCR beta genes was amplified from genomic DNA with a multiplex PCR assay. The amplified TCR beta libraries were sequenced on the Illumina HiSeq System as 87-base-pair reads. The study's own analysis went as follows. Across the roughly 640 repertoires, a later analysis counted tens of millions of unique TCR beta chains, roughly 11 million of which were shared by at least two donors. Raw reads were error-corrected and collapsed into unique sequences by a nearest-neighbor algorithm in which closely related sequences were merged to remove PCR and sequencing errors. Alignment of CDR3 sequences to IMGT reference sequences was used to assign V, D and J gene segments. For a sequence to be retained, at least a six-nucleotide match to both a V gene segment and a J gene segment was required. Rearrangements were called productive when the CDR3 lacked stop codons and stayed in frame with V and J; all others were non-productive. CDR3 was defined by IMGT convention, running from the second conserved V-encoded cysteine to the conserved J-encoded phenylalanine. Sequences without an unambiguous match to a single V gene segment were excluded from the earlier analysis of about 600 of the donors. An earlier analysis of around 600 of the donors classified V segments as functional when productive rearrangements were above 56.7% and as segregating when the standard deviation between donors was above 5%. A statistical classification framework was built to diagnose cytomegalovirus status from the catalog of TCR beta chain sequences. In a later analysis, TCR nucleotide sequences were compared against IMGT/GENE-DB human TR gene sequences so that V and J genes could be assigned. Using the TCRdist pipeline, a later analysis assigned CDR3 sequences along with most-parsimonious VDJ recombination scenarios. A later analysis defined each TCR beta chain by its CDR3 amino acid sequence plus V-gene family, and excluded reads lacking a unique V-gene family. In a later analysis, nearly 600 highly shared, low-generation-probability nucleotide sequences were removed to address suspected cross-contamination and a sequencing artifact. In a later analysis, a clonal expansion index was calculated for each public chain from normalized within-repertoire ranks of inferred template counts. A later analysis computed generation probabilities with a VDJ recombination model fitted to out-of-frame rearrangements, and checked the results against IGoR. A later analysis scored TCR-TCR, TCR-HLA and TCR-CMV co-occurrence with hypergeometric tests, applying a repertoire-size bias correction to TCR pairs. False discovery rates were estimated in a later analysis by permuting HLA or CMV assignments 20 times. A later analysis grouped co-occurring TCRs with DBSCAN, adding TCRdist sequence similarity when clustering within HLA-allele-positive subsets. For co-occurrence clustering, repertoires with fewer than 30,000 or more than 120,000 public chains were excluded, along with a handful of repertoires with anomalous nucleotide sharing. Drawn from immuneACCESS, this table holds only the in-frame rearrangements with V and J called that TCRdb kept. Clones are partly lost; checked studies trace under half to an unresolved V gene and leave the rest unexplained. V and J calls and clone size are given by that table; D and trimming were obtained from the DNA. In this sample the table shows roughly 180,000 clones, roughly 8.7% of which occur a single time. Roughly 1.3% of the sample is in the top ten clones.

The trim is 4 bases for V and 4 bases for J, with a gap of 13 bases between the germline ends. The CDR3 runs 14 residues from the cysteine to the phenylalanine. Only the CDR3 region is kept as DNA, spanning 42 bases read in frame from base 1. CDR1 is given as MNHNS and CDR2 as SASEGT, both from the germline V gene. The cohort consisted of 670 or so healthy bone marrow donors. At the time of sampling, all cohort members were nominally healthy, though unrecorded immune exposures were likely present. The donor was CMV seropositive and belonged to the group of 250 to 350 seropositive cohort members. Every donor gave a peripheral blood sample, and the peripheral blood mononuclear cells from that sample were used for TCR beta sequencing. The Qiagen DNeasy Blood Extraction Kit was used to extract genomic DNA from the blood cell samples. This clone came up a few times. Its antigen is still unknown. Base qualities are missing; no much larger clone stands one base away.

The sequenced sample was PBMCs. The sequence was collected from a woman aged 25 to 39 in good health and CMV-seropositive. The chain is assembled from TRBV6-1 and TRBJ1-2; a tentative D call is TRBD1 (6 bases match). Read as DNA, the sequence is TGTGCCAGCAGTGTGGAACGACAGGTCTATGGCTACACCTTC. This is translated as CASSVERQVYGYTF.